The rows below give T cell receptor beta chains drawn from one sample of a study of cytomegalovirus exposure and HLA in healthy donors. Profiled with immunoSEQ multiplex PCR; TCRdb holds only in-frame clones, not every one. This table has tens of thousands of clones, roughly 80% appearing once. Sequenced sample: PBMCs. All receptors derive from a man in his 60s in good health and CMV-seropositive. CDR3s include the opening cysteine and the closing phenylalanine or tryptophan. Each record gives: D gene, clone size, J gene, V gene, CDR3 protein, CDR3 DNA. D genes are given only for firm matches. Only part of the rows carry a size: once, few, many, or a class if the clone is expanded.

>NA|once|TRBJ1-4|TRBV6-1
CASSEARKSREEKLFF
TGTGCCAGCAGTGAAGCGCGGAAGTCGAGGGAAGAAAAACTGTTTTTT
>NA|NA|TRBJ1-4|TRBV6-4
CASSDREGEKLFF
TGTGCCAGCAGCGACCGGGAGGGCGAAAAACTGTTTTTT
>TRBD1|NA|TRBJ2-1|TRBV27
CASSSLDRGRNEQFF
TGTGCCAGCAGTTCCTTGGACAGGGGGCGGAATGAGCAGTTCTTC
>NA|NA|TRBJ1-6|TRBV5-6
CASSLAVNSPLHF
TGTGCCAGCAGCTTGGCCGTAAATTCACCCCTCCACTTT
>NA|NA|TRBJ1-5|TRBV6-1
CASSEGGGYQPQHF
TGTGCCAGCAGCGAGGGAGGGGGTTATCAGCCCCAGCATTTT
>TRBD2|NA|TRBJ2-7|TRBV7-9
CASSSTGGSYEQYF
TGTGCCAGCAGCTCCACGGGAGGCTCCTACGAGCAGTACTTC
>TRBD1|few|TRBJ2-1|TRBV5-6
CASSRDRGSYNEQFF
TGTGCCAGCAGCCGAGACAGGGGCTCCTACAATGAGCAGTTCTTC
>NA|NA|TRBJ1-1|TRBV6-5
CASIERQIGDTEAFF
TGTGCCAGCATCGAGCGGCAAATCGGGGACACTGAAGCTTTCTTT
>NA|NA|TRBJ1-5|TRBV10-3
CAISEFGLGQPQHF
TGTGCCATCAGTGAGTTCGGGTTGGGTCAGCCCCAGCATTTT
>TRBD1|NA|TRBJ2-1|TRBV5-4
CASATRTGFNEQFF
TGTGCCAGCGCAACGAGGACAGGATTCAATGAGCAGTTCTTC
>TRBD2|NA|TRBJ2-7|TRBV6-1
CASSALAGDEQYF
TGTGCCAGCAGTGCTCTAGCGGGAGACGAGCAGTACTTC
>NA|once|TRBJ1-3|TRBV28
CASSSGGIVGNTIYF
TGTGCCAGCAGCTCGGGGGGTATCGTTGGAAACACCATATATTTT
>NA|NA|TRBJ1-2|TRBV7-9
CASSWRTGHYGYTF
TGTGCCAGCAGCTGGAGAACGGGTCACTATGGCTACACCTTC
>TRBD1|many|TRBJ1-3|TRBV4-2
CASSQTGANSGNTIYF
TGTGCCAGCAGCCAAACAGGGGCCAACTCTGGAAACACCATATATTTT
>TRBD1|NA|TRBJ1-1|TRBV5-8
CASSLGTGNTEAFF
TGTGCCAGCAGCTTGGGGACAGGGAACACTGAAGCTTTCTTT
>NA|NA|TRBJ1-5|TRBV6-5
CASVGGNQPQHF
TGTGCCAGCGTCGGGGGCAATCAGCCCCAGCATTTT
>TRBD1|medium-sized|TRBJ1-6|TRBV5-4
CASSRATGQGYSPLHF
TGTGCCAGCAGCCGGGCGACGGGACAGGGCTATTCACCCCTCCACTTT
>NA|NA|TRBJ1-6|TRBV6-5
CASSRTEQGSSPLHF
TGTGCCAGCAGCCGCACCGAACAGGGAAGCTCACCCCTCCACTTT
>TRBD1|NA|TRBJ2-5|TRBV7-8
CASSLRDRMLGETQYF
TGTGCCAGCAGCTTAAGGGACAGGATGTTAGGGGAGACCCAGTACTTC
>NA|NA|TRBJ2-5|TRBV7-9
CASSFVSPETQYF
TGTGCCAGCAGCTTTGTTTCTCCGGAGACCCAGTACTTC
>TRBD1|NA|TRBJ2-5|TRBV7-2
CASSNPGTGETQYF
TGTGCCAGCAGCAACCCGGGGACAGGAGAGACCCAGTACTTC
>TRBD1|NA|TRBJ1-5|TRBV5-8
CASSLTEGARSGQPQHF
TGTGCCAGCAGCCTCACGGAGGGGGCGCGGAGCGGTCAGCCCCAGCATTTT
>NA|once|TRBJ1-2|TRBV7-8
CASSPDSVANYGYTF
TGTGCCAGCAGCCCTGACAGCGTCGCTAACTATGGCTACACCTTC
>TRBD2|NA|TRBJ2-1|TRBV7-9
CASSFGTSGVSSYNEQFF
TGTGCCAGCAGCTTCGGGACTAGCGGGGTCAGCTCCTACAATGAGCAGTTCTTC
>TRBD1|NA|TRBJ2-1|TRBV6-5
CASSYDGQVYNEQFF
TGTGCCAGCAGTTACGACGGACAGGTTTACAATGAGCAGTTCTTC
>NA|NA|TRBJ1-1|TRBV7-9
CSSSPGAFF
TGTTCCAGCAGCCCCGGGGCTTTCTTT
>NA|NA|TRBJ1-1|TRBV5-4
CASSLGEENRAFF
TGTGCCAGCAGCTTGGGAGAGGAGAACCGCGCTTTCTTT
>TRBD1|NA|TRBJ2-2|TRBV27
CASSLKGQGANTGELFF
TGTGCCAGCAGTTTAAAGGGGCAGGGGGCGAACACCGGGGAGCTGTTTTTT
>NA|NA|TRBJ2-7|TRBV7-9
CASSLVRGYEQYF
TGTGCCAGCAGCTTAGTCAGGGGATACGAGCAGTACTTC
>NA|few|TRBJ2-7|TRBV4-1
CASSQEPELGYEQYF
TGCGCCAGCAGCCAAGAGCCGGAGCTGGGTTACGAGCAGTACTTC
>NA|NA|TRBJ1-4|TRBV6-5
CASSYSGRNEKLFF
TGTGCCAGCAGTTACTCGGGCAGAAATGAAAAACTGTTTTTT
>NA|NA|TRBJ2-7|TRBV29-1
CSVLTGLTTYEQYF
TGCAGCGTTTTAACGGGACTGACTACCTACGAGCAGTACTTC
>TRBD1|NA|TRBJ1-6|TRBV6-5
CASSRQGRDNSPLHF
TGTGCCAGCAGCAGACAGGGCAGGGATAATTCACCCCTCCACTTT
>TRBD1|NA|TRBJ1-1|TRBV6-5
CASSYSYRGVNEAFF
TGTGCCAGCAGTTACTCCTACAGGGGAGTAAATGAAGCTTTCTTT
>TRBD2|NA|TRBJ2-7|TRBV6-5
CASSKGTSGYEQYF
TGTGCCAGCAGTAAAGGGACTAGCGGCTACGAGCAGTACTTC
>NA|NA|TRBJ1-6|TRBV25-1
CASRGATNSPLHF
TGTGCCAGCAGGGGGGCCACTAATTCACCCCTCCACTTT
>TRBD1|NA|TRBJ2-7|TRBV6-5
CASSHRGQTYEQYF
TGTGCCAGCAGTCACAGGGGACAGACCTACGAGCAGTACTTC
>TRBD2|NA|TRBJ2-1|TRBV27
CASSSPGTSGRGQFF
TGTGCCAGCAGTTCACCCGGGACTAGCGGGAGAGGACAGTTCTTC
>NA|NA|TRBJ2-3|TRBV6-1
CASSEGGFTDTQYF
TGTGCCAGCAGTGAAGGTGGCTTCACAGATACGCAGTATTTT
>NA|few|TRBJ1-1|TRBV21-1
CASSKDRPMNTEAFF
TGTGCCAGCAGCAAAGACAGGCCTATGAACACTGAAGCTTTCTTT
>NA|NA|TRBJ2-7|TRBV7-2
CASSLEGDSYEQYF
TGTGCCAGCAGCTTAGAAGGGGATTCCTACGAGCAGTACTTC
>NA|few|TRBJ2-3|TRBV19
CATAFSGTTDTQYF
TGTGCCACCGCGTTTAGCGGAACCACAGATACGCAGTATTTT